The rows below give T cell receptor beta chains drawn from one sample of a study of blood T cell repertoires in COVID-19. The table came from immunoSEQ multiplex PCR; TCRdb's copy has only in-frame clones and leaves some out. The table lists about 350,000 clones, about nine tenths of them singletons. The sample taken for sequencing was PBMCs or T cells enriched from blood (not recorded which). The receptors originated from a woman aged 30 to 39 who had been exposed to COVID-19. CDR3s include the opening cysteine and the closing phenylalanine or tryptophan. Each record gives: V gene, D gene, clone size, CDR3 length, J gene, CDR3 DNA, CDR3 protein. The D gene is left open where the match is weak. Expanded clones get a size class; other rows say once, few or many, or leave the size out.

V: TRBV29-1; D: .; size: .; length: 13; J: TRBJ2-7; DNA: TGCAGCGTTGAATGGGTGATGGGAGGCGAGCAGTACTTC; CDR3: CSVEWVMGGEQYF
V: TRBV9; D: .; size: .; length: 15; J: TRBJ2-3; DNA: TGTGCCAGCAGCGCCAGCGGTTCCTTCAGAGATACGCAGTATTTT; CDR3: CASSASGSFRDTQYF
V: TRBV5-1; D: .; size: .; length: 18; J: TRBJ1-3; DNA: TGCGCCAGCAGCTTGACTATGCGCGGCGGCCGTTTTGGAAACACCATATATTTT; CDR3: CASSLTMRGGRFGNTIYF
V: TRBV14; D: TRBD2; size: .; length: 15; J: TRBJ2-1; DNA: TGTGCCAGCAGCGAGCGGGAGTTTCCCTACAATGAGCAGTTCTTC; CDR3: CASSEREFPYNEQFF
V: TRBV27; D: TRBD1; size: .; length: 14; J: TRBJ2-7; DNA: TGTGCCAGCAGCTGGGGGACAGGGCTCTACGAGCAGTACTTC; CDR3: CASSWGTGLYEQYF
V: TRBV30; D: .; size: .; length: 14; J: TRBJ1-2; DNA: TGTGCCTGGAGTGGAGCCGGGGGATACTATGGCTACACCTTC; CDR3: CAWSGAGGYYGYTF
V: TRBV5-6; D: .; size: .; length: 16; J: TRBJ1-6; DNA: TGTGCCAGCAGCTTTGGGCTGAGCAGGGCGAATTCACCCCTCCACTTT; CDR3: CASSFGLSRANSPLHF
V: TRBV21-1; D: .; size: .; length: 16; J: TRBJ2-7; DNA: TGTGCCAGCAGTCCCAATCCGGGACAGGGGGCGAAAGAGCAGTACTTC; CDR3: CASSPNPGQGAKEQYF
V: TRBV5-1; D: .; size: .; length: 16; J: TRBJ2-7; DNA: TGCGCCAGCAGCCAGGGCTCGGCAGCGCCCTCGTACGAGCAGTACTTC; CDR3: CASSQGSAAPSYEQYF
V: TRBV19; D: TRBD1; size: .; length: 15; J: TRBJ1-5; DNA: TGTGCCAGTAGTATAAGGACAGGTCTCAATCAGCCCCAGCATTTT; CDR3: CASSIRTGLNQPQHF
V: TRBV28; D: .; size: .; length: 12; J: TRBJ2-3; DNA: TGTGCCAGCACAGGGTCCACAGATACGCAGTATTTT; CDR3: CASTGSTDTQYF
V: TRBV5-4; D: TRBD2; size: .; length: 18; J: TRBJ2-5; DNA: TGTGCCAGCAGCTTGGGGGGTAGCGGGAGGGCACCGTCGGAGACCCAGTACTTC; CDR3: CASSLGGSGRAPSETQYF
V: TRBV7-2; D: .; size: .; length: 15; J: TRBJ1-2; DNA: TGTGCCAGCAGCTTAGACAGCTTAGCTAACTATGGCTACACCTTC; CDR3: CASSLDSLANYGYTF
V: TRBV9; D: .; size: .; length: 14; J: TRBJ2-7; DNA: TGTGCCAGCAGCGAGGGGCAGGGGACCTACGAGCAGTACTTC; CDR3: CASSEGQGTYEQYF
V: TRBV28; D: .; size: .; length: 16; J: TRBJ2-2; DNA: TGTGCCAGCAGTTCAGGGACGGGGGGCTACACCGGGGAGCTGTTTTTT; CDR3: CASSSGTGGYTGELFF
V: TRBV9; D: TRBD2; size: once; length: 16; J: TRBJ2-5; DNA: TGTGCCAGCAGCGTAGAACTAGCGGGAGGGACAGAGACCCAGTACTTC; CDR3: CASSVELAGGTETQYF
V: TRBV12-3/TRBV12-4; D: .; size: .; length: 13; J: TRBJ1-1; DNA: TGTGCCAGCAGCCCTCAGCGGGGCACTGAAGCTTTCTTT; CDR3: CASSPQRGTEAFF
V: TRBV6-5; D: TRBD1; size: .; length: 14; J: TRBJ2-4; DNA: TGTGCCAGCAGGACGGGACAGGGTTTGAACATTCAGTACTTC; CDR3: CASRTGQGLNIQYF
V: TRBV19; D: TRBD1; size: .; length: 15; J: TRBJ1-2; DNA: TGTGCCAGTACGACCAGAGACAGGGGACCTGGTGGCTACACCTTC; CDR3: CASTTRDRGPGGYTF
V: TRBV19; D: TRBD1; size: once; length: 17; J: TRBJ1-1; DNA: TGTGCCAGTAGTACCCGGGACAGGGTTAAACGGAGCACTGAAGCTTTCTTT; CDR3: CASSTRDRVKRSTEAFF
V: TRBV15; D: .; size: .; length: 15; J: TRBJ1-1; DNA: TGTGCCACCAGCAGAGTGACCGGGATGAACACTGAAGCTTTCTTT; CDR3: CATSRVTGMNTEAFF
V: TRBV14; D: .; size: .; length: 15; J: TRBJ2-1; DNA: TGTGCCAGCAGCCAAGTTTTAGTCTCCTACAATGAGCAGTTCTTC; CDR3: CASSQVLVSYNEQFF
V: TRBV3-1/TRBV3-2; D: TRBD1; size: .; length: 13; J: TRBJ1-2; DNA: TGTGCCAGCAGCCAGACAGGGGATGGCGGCTACACCTTC; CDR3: CASSQTGDGGYTF
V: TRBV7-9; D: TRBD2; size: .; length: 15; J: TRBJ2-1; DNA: TGTGCCAGCACCCGCGGGGGGACTAAAGTTAATGAGCAGTTCTTC; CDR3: CASTRGGTKVNEQFF
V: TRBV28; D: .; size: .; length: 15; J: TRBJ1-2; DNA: TGTGCCAGCAGTTTCGGGACAAGAGCTAACTATGGCTACACCTTC; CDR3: CASSFGTRANYGYTF
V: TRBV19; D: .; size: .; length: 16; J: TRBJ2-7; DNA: TGTGCCAGTAGCCCCTCCCCGGACAGACTCACCTACGAGCAGTACTTC; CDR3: CASSPSPDRLTYEQYF
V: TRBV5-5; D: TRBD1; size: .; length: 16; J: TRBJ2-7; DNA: TGTGCCAGCAGTCCCGAACCGGGACAGGGCTTCTACGAGCAGTACTTC; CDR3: CASSPEPGQGFYEQYF
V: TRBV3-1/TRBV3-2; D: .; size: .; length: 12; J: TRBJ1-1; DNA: TGTGCCAGCCGGTCTGGGAACACTGAAGCTTTCTTT; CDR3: CASRSGNTEAFF
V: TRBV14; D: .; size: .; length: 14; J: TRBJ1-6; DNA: TGTGCCAGCAGCCCCAGAACGGGTAATTCACCCCTCCACTTT; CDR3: CASSPRTGNSPLHF
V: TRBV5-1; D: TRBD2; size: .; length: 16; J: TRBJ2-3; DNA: TGCGCCAGCAGCACCAGGCGGGGGACTAGCACAGATACGCAGTATTTT; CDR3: CASSTRRGTSTDTQYF
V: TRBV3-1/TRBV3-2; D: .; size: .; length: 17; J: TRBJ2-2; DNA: TGTGCCAGCAGCCAAGATCGGGGGACTCTGAACACCGGGGAGCTGTTTTTT; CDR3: CASSQDRGTLNTGELFF
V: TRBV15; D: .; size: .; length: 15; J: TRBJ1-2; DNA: TGTGCCACCAGCAGAGATCGGGGGGAGACCTATGGCTACACCTTC; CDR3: CATSRDRGETYGYTF